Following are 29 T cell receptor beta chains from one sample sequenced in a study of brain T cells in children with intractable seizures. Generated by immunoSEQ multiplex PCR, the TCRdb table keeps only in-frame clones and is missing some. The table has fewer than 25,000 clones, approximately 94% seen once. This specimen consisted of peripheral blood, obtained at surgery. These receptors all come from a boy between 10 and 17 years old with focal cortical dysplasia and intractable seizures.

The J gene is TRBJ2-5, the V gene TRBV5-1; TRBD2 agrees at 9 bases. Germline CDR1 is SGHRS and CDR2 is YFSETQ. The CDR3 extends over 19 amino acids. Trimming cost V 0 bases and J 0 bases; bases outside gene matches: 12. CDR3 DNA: TGCGCCAGCAGCTTGGACTTGGGCGAGGAGCGGGGGGACCAAGAGACCCAGTACTTC. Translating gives CASSLDLGEERGDQETQYF.

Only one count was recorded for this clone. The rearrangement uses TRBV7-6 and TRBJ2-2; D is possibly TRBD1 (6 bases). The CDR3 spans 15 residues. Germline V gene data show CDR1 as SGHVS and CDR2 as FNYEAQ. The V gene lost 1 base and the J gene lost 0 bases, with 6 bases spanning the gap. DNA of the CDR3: TGTGCCAGCAGCTTAGGGACAGCGAACACCGGGGAGCTGTTTTTT. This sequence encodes CASSLGTANTGELFF.

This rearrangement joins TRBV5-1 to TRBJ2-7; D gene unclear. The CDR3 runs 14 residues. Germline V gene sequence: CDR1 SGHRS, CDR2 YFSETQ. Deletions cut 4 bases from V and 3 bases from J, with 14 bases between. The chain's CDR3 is CASSPGTRSYEQYF. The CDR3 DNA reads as TGCGCCAGCAGCCCTGGAACCCGCAGCTACGAGCAGTACTTC.

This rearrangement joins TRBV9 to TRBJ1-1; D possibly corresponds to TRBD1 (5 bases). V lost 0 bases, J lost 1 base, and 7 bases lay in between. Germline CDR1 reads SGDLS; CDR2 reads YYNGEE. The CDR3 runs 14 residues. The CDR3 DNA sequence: TGTGCCAGCAGCGTAGATGGGGGGAACACTGAAGCTTTCTTT. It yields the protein CASSVDGGNTEAFF.

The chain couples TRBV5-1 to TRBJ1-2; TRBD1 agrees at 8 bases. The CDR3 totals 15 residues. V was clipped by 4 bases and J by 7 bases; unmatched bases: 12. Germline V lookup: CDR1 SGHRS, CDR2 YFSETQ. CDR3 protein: CASSPGQGKLGGYTF. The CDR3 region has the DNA TGCGCCAGCAGCCCTGGACAGGGAAAGTTGGGTGGCTACACCTTC.

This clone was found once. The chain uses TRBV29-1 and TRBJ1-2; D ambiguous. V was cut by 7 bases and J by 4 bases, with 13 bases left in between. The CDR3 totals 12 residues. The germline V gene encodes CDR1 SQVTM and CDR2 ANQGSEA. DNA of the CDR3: TGCAGCGATGTCCGGGGAGCCTATGGCTACACCTTC. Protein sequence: CSDVRGAYGYTF.

The CDR3 loop reads CASSDPGQAYEQYF. In nucleotides, the CDR3 is TGCGCCAGCAGCGACCCGGGACAGGCCTACGAGCAGTACTTC. The chain joins TRBV5-1 to TRBJ2-7; 8 bases match TRBD1. Germline V CDR1 and CDR2: SGHRS, YFSETQ. CDR3 length equals 14 residues. J was trimmed by 2 bases and V by 4 bases; bases with no gene match: 5.

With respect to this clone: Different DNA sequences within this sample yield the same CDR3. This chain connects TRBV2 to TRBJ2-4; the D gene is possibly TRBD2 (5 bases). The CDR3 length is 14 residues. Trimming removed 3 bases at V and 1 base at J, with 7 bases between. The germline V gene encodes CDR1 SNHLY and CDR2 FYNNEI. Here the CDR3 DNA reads TGTGCCAGCAGTGAGGGCGGGGCCAAAAACATTCAGTACTTC. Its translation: CASSEGGAKNIQYF.

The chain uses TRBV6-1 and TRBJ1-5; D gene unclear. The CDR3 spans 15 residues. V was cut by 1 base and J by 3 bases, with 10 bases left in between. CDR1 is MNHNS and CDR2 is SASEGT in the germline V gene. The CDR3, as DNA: TGTGCCAGCAGTGAAGGGGTCACCGCCAATCAGCCCCAGCATTTT. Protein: CASSEGVTANQPQHF.

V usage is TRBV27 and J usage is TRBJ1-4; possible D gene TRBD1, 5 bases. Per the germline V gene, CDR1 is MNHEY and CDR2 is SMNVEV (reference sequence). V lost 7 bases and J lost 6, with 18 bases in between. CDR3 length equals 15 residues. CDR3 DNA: TGTGCCAGCAAAGCTTTTCGGACACGGGATGAAAAACTGTTTTTT. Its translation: CASKAFRTRDEKLFF.

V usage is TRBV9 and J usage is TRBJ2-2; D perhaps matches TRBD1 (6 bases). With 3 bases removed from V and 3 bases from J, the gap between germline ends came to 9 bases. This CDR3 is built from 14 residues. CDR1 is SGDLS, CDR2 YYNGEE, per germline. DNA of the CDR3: TGTGCCAGCAGCGACGGACAGCACACCGGGGAGCTGTTTTTT. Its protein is CASSDGQHTGELFF.

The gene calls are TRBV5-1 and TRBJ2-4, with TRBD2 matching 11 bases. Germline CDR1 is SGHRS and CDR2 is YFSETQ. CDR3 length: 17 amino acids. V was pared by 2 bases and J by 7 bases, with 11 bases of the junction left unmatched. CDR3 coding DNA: TGCGCCAGCAGCTTCTCGAGTAGCGGGGGGGCCGCGAACATTCAGTACTTC. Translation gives CASSFSSSGGAANIQYF.

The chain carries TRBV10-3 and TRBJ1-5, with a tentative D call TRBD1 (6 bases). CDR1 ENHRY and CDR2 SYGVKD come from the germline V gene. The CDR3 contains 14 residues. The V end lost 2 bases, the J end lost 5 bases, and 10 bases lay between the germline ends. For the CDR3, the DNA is TGTGCCATCAGTGAGGGGGGGGGCTATCAGCCCCAGCATTTT. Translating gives CAISEGGGYQPQHF.

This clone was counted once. The DNA of the CDR3 is TGTGCCAGCAGCCAAGTGGGTGGCCGGGACATTCAGTACTTC. As protein: CASSQVGGRDIQYF. The V and J genes are TRBV3-1 (or the pseudogene TRBV3-2) and TRBJ2-4; D ambiguous. The V gene lost 1 base and the J gene lost 8 bases, with 12 bases spanning the gap. CDR1 LGHDT and CDR2 YNNKEL come from the germline V gene (reference sequence). This CDR3 is built from 14 residues.

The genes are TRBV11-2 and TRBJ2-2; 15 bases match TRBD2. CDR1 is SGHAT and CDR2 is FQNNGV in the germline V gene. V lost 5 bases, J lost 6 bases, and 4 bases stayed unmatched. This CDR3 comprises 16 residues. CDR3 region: CASSRGLAGGAGELFF. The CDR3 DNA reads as TGTGCCAGCAGCCGGGGACTAGCGGGGGGCGCCGGGGAGCTGTTTTTT.

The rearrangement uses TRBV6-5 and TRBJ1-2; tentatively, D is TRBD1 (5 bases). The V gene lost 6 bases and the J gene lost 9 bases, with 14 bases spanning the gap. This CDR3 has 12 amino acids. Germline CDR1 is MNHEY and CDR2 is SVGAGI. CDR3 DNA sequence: TGTGCCAGCAGACTTTTAGGGGATCGCTACACCTTC. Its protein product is CASRLLGDRYTF.

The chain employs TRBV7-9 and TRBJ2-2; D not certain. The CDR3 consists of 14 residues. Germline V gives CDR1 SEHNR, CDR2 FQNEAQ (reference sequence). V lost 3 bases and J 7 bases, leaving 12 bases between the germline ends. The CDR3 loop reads CASSLTQRDGELFF. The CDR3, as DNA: TGTGCCAGCAGCTTGACCCAAAGGGACGGGGAGCTGTTTTTT. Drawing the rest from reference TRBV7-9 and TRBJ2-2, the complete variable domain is DTGVSQNPRHKITKRGQNVTFRCDPISEHNRLYWYRQTLGQGPEFLTYFQNEAQLEKSRLLSDRFSAERPKGSFSTLEIQRTEQGDSAMYLCASSLTQRDGELFFGEGSRLTVL.

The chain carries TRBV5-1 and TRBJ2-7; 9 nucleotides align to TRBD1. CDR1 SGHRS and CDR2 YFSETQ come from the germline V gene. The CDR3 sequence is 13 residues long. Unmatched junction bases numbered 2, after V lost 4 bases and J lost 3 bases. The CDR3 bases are TGCGCCAGCAGCACGGGACAGGGCTACGAGCAGTACTTC. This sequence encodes CASSTGQGYEQYF.

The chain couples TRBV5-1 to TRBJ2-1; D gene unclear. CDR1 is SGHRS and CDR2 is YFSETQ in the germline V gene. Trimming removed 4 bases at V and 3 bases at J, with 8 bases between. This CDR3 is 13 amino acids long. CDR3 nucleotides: TGCGCCAGCAGCCCGGATGGCTACAATGAGCAGTTCTTC. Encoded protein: CASSPDGYNEQFF.

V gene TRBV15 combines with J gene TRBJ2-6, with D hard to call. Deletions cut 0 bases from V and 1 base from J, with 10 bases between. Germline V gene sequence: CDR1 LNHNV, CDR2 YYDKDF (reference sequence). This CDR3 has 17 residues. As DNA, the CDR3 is TGTGCCACCAGCAGAGATTTCGGAAGGTCTGGGGCCAACGTCCTGACTTTC. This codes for CATSRDFGRSGANVLTF.

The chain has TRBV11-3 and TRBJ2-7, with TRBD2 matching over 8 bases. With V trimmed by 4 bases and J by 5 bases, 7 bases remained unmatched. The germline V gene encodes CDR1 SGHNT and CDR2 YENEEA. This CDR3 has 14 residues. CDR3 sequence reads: CASSSTGRGNEQYF. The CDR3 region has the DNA TGTGCCAGCAGCTCGACCGGGAGGGGGAACGAGCAGTACTTC.

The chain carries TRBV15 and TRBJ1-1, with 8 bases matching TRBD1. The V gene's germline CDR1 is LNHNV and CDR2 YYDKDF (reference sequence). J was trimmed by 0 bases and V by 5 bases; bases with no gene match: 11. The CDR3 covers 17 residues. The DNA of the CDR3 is TGTGCCACCAGCCGACCCAGGACAGGGCCCATGAACACTGAAGCTTTCTTT. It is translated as CATSRPRTGPMNTEAFF.

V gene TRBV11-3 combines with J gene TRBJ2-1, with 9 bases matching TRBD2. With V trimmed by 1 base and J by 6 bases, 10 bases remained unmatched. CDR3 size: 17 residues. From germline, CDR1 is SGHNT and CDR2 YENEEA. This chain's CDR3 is CASSLVTSASGTNEQFF. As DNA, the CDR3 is TGTGCCAGCAGCTTAGTGACTAGCGCTAGCGGGACCAATGAGCAGTTCTTC.

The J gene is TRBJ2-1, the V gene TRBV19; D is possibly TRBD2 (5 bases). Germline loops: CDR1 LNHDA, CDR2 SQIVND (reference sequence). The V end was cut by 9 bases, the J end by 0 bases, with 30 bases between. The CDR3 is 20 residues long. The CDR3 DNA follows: TGTGCCAGCCTAGGAGGTTCGGGGATGAGCCGCGAGAGCTCCTACAATGAGCAGTTCTTC. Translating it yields CASLGGSGMSRESSYNEQFF.

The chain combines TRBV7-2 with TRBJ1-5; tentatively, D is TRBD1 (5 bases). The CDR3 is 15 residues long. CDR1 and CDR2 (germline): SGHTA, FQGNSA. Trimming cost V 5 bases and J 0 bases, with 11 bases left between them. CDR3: CASSPGGFSNQPQHF. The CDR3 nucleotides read TGTGCCAGCAGCCCTGGGGGGTTTAGCAATCAGCCCCAGCATTTT.

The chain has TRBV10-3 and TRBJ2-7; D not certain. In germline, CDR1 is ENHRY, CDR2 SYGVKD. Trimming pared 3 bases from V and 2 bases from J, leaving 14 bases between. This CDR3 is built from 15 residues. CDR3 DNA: TGTGCCATCAGTGACCCAGGAACGACGCCCTACGAGCAGTACGTC. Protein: CAISDPGTTPYEQYV.

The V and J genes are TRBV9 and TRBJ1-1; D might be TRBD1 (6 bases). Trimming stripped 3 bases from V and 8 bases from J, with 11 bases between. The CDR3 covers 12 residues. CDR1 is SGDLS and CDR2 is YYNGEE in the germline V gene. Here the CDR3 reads CASSASQGEAFF. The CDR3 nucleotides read TGTGCCAGCAGCGCCTCTCAGGGGGAAGCTTTCTTT.

As DNA, the CDR3 is TGTGCCAGCAGCTCACTAGCGGGGGGTATCTACGAGCAGTACGTC. Translated: CASSSLAGGIYEQYV. The rearrangement uses TRBV27 and TRBJ2-7, with 12 bases that match TRBD2. Per the germline V gene, CDR1 is MNHEY and CDR2 is SMNVEV (reference sequence). There are 15 residues in the CDR3. After removal of 6 bases from V and 3 bases from J, the junction contained 6 bases not matched to a gene.

The CDR3 region is CASTGRATDTQYF. The CDR3 DNA follows: TGCGCCAGCACGGGGCGGGCGACAGATACGCAGTATTTT. This chain joins TRBV10-2 and TRBJ2-3, with D perhaps given as TRBD1 or TRBD2 (5 bases each). Trimming removed 7 bases at V and 3 bases at J, with 11 bases between. Germline CDR1 and CDR2: WSHSY and SAAADI. This CDR3 has 13 amino acids.